This TCR beta chain came from a study of T cells in Graves' hyperthyroidism and ophthalmopathy. Study context: Peripheral blood was collected at initial diagnosis, before any treatment.

This CDR3 region has 15 residues. Germline assignment: CDR1 LNHDA and CDR2 SQIVND (reference sequence). Trimming took 3 bases from V and 5 from J; bases not matched to a gene: 4. This clonotype has at least ten counts. Blood was obtained at the first hyperthyroidism diagnosis, which preceded any ophthalmopathy symptoms. Amplified TCR beta CDR3 regions came from RNA transcripts. First-round RT-PCR targeting the TCR CDR3 was performed with the HTBI primer set. Using its own MiXCR run on the multiplex PCR reads, TCRdb lists one record per CDR3 protein. The repertoire holds approximately 600,000 distinct CDR3 sequences, with over 11% as singletons.

The material sequenced was blood. The origin of this receptor is a woman aged 25-40 years with Graves' hyperthyroidism that later progressed to Graves' ophthalmopathy. V is TRBV19 and J is TRBJ2-1, with TRBD1 matching over 10 bases. The CDR3 DNA sequence: TGTGCCAGTAGTATCCGACAGGGGGCCGACAATGAGCAGTTCTTC. It translates to CASSIRQGADNEQFF.